A single sample gave rise to the 20 T cell receptor beta chains below, sequenced in a study of blood T cell repertoires in COVID-19. The data were produced by immunoSEQ multiplex PCR, yet TCRdb's version contains in-frame clones alone and is incomplete. The sample carries roughly 500,000 clones, about 85% recorded once. Sequences were obtained from PBMCs or T cells enriched from blood (not recorded which). The receptors shown here come from a woman aged 60-75 years who had recovered from COVID-19.

This clone appeared once. The chain recombines TRBV4-2 with TRBJ1-4; tentatively, D is TRBD1 (5 bases). CDR3 length: 13 amino acids. The V and J ends lost 8 bases and 4 bases respectively, with 11 bases between them. From germline, CDR1 is LGHNA and CDR2 YNFKEQ. As DNA, the CDR3 is TGTGCCAGCGCCTCGACAGTTAATGAAAAACTGTTTTTT. This sequence encodes CASASTVNEKLFF.

The CDR3 loop is CASSRTGEGNYGYTF. DNA for the CDR3: TGTGCCAGCAGCCGGACAGGGGAAGGGAACTATGGCTACACCTTC. The chain recombines TRBV6-5 with TRBJ1-2; TRBD1 matches 9 bases. CDR1 is MNHEY, CDR2 SVGAGI, per germline. This CDR3 is 15 amino acids long. J gave up 2 bases and V 6 bases, and 7 bases lay outside the gene matches.

The chain recombines TRBV29-1 with TRBJ2-7, with 11 bases aligning to TRBD2. V lost 7 bases to trimming and J lost 2 bases; unmatched junction nucleotides: 7. Germline V lookup: CDR1 SQVTM, CDR2 ANQGSEA. There are 14 residues in the CDR3. The DNA of the CDR3 is TGCAGCGCCAGAACTAGCGGGGGAACCTACGAGCAGTACTTC. Its translation: CSARTSGGTYEQYF.

The CDR3, as DNA: TGTGCCAGTAGTAAGCGCGGGACAGGGGTGAATAGCAATCAGCCCCAGCATTTT. Translated: CASSKRGTGVNSNQPQHF. The chain joins TRBV19 to TRBJ1-5; TRBD1 aligns across 10 bases. Trimming cost V 4 bases and J 0 bases; bases outside gene matches: 9. Germline V gives CDR1 LNHDA, CDR2 SQIVND (reference sequence). The CDR3 spans 18 residues.

The rearrangement links TRBV18 to TRBJ2-1; TRBD2 matches at 9 bases. Trimming at V came to 3 bases and at J to 4 bases, leaving 7 bases not matched to a gene. Germline CDR1 is KGHSH and CDR2 is LQKENI. The length of the CDR3 is 16 residues. This CDR3 is CASSPASGTVYNEQFF. CDR3 bases: TGTGCCAGCTCACCCGCTAGCGGGACGGTGTACAATGAGCAGTTCTTC.

This sequence joins TRBV6-4 and TRBJ2-2; TRBD2 is a possible D gene (5 bases). The CDR3 consists of 15 residues. Trimming took off 0 bases at V and 7 bases at J, with 12 bases between the two ends. In germline, CDR1 is MRHNA, CDR2 SNTAGT. This chain's CDR3 is CASSDSEMGVGELFF. The CDR3 bases are TGTGCCAGCAGTGACTCCGAAATGGGAGTCGGGGAGCTGTTTTTT.

V and J are TRBV12-5 and TRBJ2-5, with 10 bases that match TRBD2. The V and J ends lost 1 base and 3 bases, in that order; junction bases with no gene match: 8. The CDR3 is 17 residues long. CDR1 is LGHNT and CDR2 is FRNRAP in the germline V gene. CDR3 amino acids: CASGLALAGRLEETQYF. The CDR3 DNA is TGTGCTAGTGGTTTGGCACTAGCGGGGAGATTAGAAGAGACCCAGTACTTC.

V and J are TRBV18 and TRBJ2-2; the match to TRBD2 covers 12 bases. CDR1 KGHSH and CDR2 LQKENI come from the germline V gene. This CDR3 region has 17 residues. V dropped 2 bases and J dropped 2; count of bases not matched to a gene: 3. The CDR3, as DNA: TGTGCCAGCTCACCAGGACTAGCGGGGCCAAACACCGGGGAGCTGTTTTTT. This codes for CASSPGLAGPNTGELFF.

This chain connects TRBV9 to TRBJ1-6; D is unresolved. CDR1 and CDR2 (germline): SGDLS, YYNGEE. CDR3 length: 15 amino acids. V gave up 2 bases and J gave up 8 bases, with 14 bases separating them. CDR3 amino acids: CASSVGGLTDSPLHF. In nucleotides, the CDR3 is TGTGCCAGCAGCGTTGGAGGGTTGACTGATTCACCCCTCCACTTT.

This chain uses TRBV11-3 with TRBJ2-3; perhaps TRBD2 as D (7 bases). Trimming removed 5 bases from V and 10 bases from J, with 10 bases in between. CDR1 is SGHNT and CDR2 is YENEEA in the germline V gene. The CDR3 is made up of 11 amino acids. The CDR3 DNA is TGTGCCAGCAGCGTGGGGGGGCCGCAGTATTTT. Translation: CASSVGGPQYF.

V and J are TRBV5-5 and TRBJ2-2; D possibly corresponds to TRBD1 (6 bases). V dropped 4 bases and J dropped 2 bases, with 15 bases sitting between them. The CDR3 runs 16 residues. Germline CDR1 is SGHKS and CDR2 is YYEKEE (reference sequence). CDR3 DNA: TGTGCCAGCAGCCCTACCGGGACAAGTAACACCGGGGAGCTGTTTTTT. Its protein product is CASSPTGTSNTGELFF.

This clone appeared once. This sequence joins TRBV18 and TRBJ2-1; D remains ambiguous. CDR1 KGHSH and CDR2 LQKENI come from the germline V gene. The V end was cut by 4 bases, the J end by 4 bases, with 5 bases between. CDR3 length: 12 amino acids. The CDR3 protein is CASSQQYNEQFF. CDR3 sequence (DNA): TGTGCCAGCTCACAACAGTACAATGAGCAGTTCTTC.

This clone has a single count. This chain joins TRBV2 and TRBJ2-1, with TRBD2 matching over 14 bases. V gave up 7 bases and J gave up 7 bases; unmatched junction bases: 6. This CDR3 comprises 15 residues. In germline, CDR1 is SNHLY, CDR2 FYNNEI. Here the CDR3 reads CASTVGLAGENEQFF. CDR3 DNA sequence: TGTGCCAGCACCGTGGGACTAGCGGGAGAAAATGAGCAGTTCTTC.

The chain uses TRBV2 and TRBJ2-2; D is unclear. V was clipped by 5 bases and J by 3 bases, with 7 bases between them. CDR1 is SNHLY and CDR2 is FYNNEI in the germline V gene. The CDR3 has 13 amino acids. CDR3 nucleotides: TGTGCCAGCAGTTACATATACACCGGGGAGCTGTTTTTT. It is translated as CASSYIYTGELFF.

The gene calls are TRBV9 and TRBJ2-3, with 7 bases identical to TRBD1. CDR3 length: 16 amino acids. V lost 0 bases, J lost 2 bases, and 6 bases stayed unmatched. The germline CDR1 and CDR2 sequences are SGDLS and YYNGEE. Written as DNA, the CDR3 is TGTGCCAGCAGCGTAGTTGGGACAGCCAACACAGATACGCAGTATTTT. Translated: CASSVVGTANTDTQYF. Combining the CDR3 with reference TRBV9 and TRBJ2-3 gives the whole variable domain DSGVTQTPKHLITATGQRVTLRCSPRSGDLSVYWYQQSLDQGLQFLIQYYNGEERAKGNILERFSAQQFPDLHSELNLSSLELGDSALYFCASSVVGTANTDTQYFGPGTRLTVL.

V and J are TRBV5-1 and TRBJ2-3; 12 nucleotides line up with TRBD2. V trimming: 3 bases; J trimming: 4 bases; junction bases outside the gene matches: 6. CDR3 length: 16 residues. Germline CDR1 and CDR2: SGHRS and YFSETQ. In DNA, the CDR3 is TGCGCCAGCAGCTCACTAGCGGGGGGATCGGCAGATACGCAGTATTTT. It translates to CASSSLAGGSADTQYF.

The gene calls are TRBV19 and TRBJ1-3; no clear D. Germline values: CDR1 LNHDA, CDR2 SQIVND (reference sequence). This CDR3 contains 15 residues. The V gene lost 10 bases and the J gene lost 0 bases, with 16 bases spanning the gap. Here the CDR3 DNA reads TGTGCCACCAATACAGACATGGGCTCTGGAAACACCATATATTTT. Protein product: CATNTDMGSGNTIYF.

This clone was detected only once. The chain carries TRBV19 and TRBJ2-2, with 9 bases fitting TRBD1. Losses at the gene ends were 4 bases for V and 1 base for J; bases not matched to a gene: 7. The germline gives CDR1 LNHDA, CDR2 SQIVND (reference sequence). The CDR3 runs 17 residues. CDR3 in amino acids: CASSTPRDRVNTGELFF. The CDR3 DNA reads as TGTGCCAGTAGTACCCCCCGGGACAGGGTGAACACCGGGGAGCTGTTTTTT.

V usage is TRBV28 and J usage is TRBJ1-1; D is perhaps TRBD1 (5 bases). CDR1 MDHEN and CDR2 SYDVKM come from the germline V gene. The CDR3 runs 12 residues. Trimming stripped 8 bases from V and 5 bases from J, with 12 bases between. CDR3 sequence: CASSRGWTEAFF. DNA of the CDR3: TGTGCCAGCTCACGGGGGTGGACTGAAGCTTTCTTT. Full variable domain (remainder filled in from reference TRBV28 and TRBJ1-1): DVKVTQSSRYLVKRTGEKVFLECVQDMDHENMFWYRQDPGLGLRLIYFSYDVKMKEKGDIPEGYSVSREKKERFSLILESASTNQTSMYLCASSRGWTEAFFGQGTRLTVV.

The chain employs TRBV5-6 and TRBJ1-6, with D perhaps matching TRBD1 (5 bases). Trimming removed 4 bases from V and 0 bases from J, with 11 bases in between. The CDR3 totals 16 residues. The V gene's germline CDR1 is SGHDT and CDR2 YYEEEE. CDR3 nucleotide sequence: TGTGCCAGCAGCCGGACACAGAGCTCCTATAATTCACCCCTCCACTTT. Translating it yields CASSRTQSSYNSPLHF.